This entry features one T cell receptor beta chain sequence. Antigen unknown. The sample comes from a study of T cell responses to AZD1222 COVID-19 vaccine. Overall study context: Second-dose groups at about 4 or about 12 weeks were pooled. Study-wide results and caveats: Donors, mostly white British, included more females; clonal diversity was possibly underestimated.

V was pared by 0 bases and J by 4 bases, with 1 base of the junction left unmatched. The CDR3 is 15 amino acids. Germline loops: CDR1 SGHAT, CDR2 FQNNGV. Sequenced by immunoSEQ multiplex PCR; TCRdb stores in-frame clones only, minus some. The sample yields around 180,000 clones, almost 90% seen once. The origin of this receptor is an adult in good health. The chain joins TRBV11-2 to TRBJ2-2, with 8 bases lining up with TRBD2. The sample consisted of peripheral blood, taken on day 0 of AZD1222 vaccination. DNA of the CDR3: TGTGCCAGCAGCTTAGACCTAGCGGGCACCGGGGAGCTGTTTTTT. This gives the protein CASSLDLAGTGELFF.